The T cell receptor (beta chain) under discussion was sequenced for a study of cytomegalovirus exposure and HLA in healthy donors. In the PCR, 60 Vbeta and 13 Jbeta primers were used. Sequencing was performed with immunoSEQ multiplex PCR; in TCRdb, only in-frame clones are kept and a portion is missing. The sample holds just over 200,000 clones, around 85% seen once. Trimming at V came to 7 bases and at J to 15 bases, leaving 17 bases not matched to a gene. The CDR3 runs to 14 residues. Germline V gene lookup returns CDR1 LGHNT and CDR2 FRNRAP. The TCR was taken from a man aged 45 to 65 in good health and CMV-seronegative. The source material was PBMCs. The chain has TRBV12-5 and TRBJ2-1, with 8 bases matching TRBD1. CDR3 nucleotides: TGTGCTAGTGCTCCGGACAGGGTTATCTTTCAACGGTTCTTC. This sequence encodes CASAPDRVIFQRFF.